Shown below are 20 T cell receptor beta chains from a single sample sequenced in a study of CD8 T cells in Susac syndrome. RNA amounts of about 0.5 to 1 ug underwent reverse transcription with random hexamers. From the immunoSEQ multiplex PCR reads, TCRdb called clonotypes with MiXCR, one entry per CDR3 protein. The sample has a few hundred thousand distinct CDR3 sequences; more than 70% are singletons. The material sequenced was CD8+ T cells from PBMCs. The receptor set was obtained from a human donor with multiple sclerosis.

CDR3 nucleotides: TGTGCCAGCAGTGCGGACTGGAACCACTACGAGCAGTACTTC. It codes for CASSADWNHYEQYF. The chain links TRBV27 to TRBJ2-7; TRBD2 is a possible D gene (5 bases). This CDR3 is built from 14 residues. Trimming cost V 5 bases and J 3 bases, with 14 bases left between them. Germline CDR1 MNHEY, CDR2 SMNVEV (reference sequence).

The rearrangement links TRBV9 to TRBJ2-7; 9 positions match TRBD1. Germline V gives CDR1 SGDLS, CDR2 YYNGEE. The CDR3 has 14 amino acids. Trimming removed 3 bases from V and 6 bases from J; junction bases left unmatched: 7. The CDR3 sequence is CASSAGTGISEQYF. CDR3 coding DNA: TGTGCCAGCAGCGCCGGGACAGGGATTAGCGAGCAGTACTTC.

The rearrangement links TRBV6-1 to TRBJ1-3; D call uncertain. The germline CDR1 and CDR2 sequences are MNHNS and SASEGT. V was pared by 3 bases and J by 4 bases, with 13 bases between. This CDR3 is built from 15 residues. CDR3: CASSDDWTVGNTIYF. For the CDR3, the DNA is TGTGCCAGCAGTGACGACTGGACCGTCGGAAACACCATATATTTT.

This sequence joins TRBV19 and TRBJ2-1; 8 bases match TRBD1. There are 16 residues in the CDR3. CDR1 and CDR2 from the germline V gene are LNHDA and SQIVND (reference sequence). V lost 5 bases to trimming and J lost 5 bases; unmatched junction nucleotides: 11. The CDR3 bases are TGTGCCAGTAGTCACAACCGGGACAGGCCCCACAATGAGCAGTTCTTC. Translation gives CASSHNRDRPHNEQFF. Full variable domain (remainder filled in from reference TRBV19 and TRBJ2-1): DGGITQSPKYLFRKEGQNVTLSCEQNLNHDAMYWYRQDPGQGLRLIYYSQIVNDFQKGDIAEGYSVSREKKESFPLTVTSAQKNPTAFYLCASSHNRDRPHNEQFFGPGTRLTVL.

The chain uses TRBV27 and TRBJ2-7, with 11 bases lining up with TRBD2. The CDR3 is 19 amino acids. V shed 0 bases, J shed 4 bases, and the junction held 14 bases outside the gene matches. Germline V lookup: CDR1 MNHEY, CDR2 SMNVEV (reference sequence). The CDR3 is CASSLSPGLGLADRYEQYF. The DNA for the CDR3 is TGTGCCAGCAGTTTATCTCCTGGATTGGGACTAGCGGATAGATACGAGCAGTACTTC.

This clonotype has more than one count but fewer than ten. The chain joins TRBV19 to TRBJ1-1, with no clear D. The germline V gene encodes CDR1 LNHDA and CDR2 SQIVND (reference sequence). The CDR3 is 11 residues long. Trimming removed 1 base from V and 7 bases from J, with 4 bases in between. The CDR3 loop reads CASSIGDEAFF. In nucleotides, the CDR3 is TGTGCCAGTAGTATAGGGGATGAAGCTTTCTTT.

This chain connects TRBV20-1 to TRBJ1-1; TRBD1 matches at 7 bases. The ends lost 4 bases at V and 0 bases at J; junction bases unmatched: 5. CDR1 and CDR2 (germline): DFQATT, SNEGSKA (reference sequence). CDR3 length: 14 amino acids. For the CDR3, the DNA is TGCAGTGCTATACACAGGGGTATGAACACTGAAGCTTTCTTT. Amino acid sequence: CSAIHRGMNTEAFF.

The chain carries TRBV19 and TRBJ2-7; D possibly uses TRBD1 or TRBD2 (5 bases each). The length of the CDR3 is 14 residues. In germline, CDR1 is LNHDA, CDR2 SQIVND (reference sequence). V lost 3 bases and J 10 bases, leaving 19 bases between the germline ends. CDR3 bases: TGTGCCAGTAGTATCGGGGCAGGACCCTACTACCAGTACTTC. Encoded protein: CASSIGAGPYYQYF.

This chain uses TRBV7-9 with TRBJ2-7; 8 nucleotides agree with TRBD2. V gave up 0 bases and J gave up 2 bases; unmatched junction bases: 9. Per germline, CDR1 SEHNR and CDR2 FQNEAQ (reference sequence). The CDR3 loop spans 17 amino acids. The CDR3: CASSLAGSGLVTYEQYF. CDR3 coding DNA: TGTGCCAGCAGCTTAGCGGGATCGGGACTAGTCACCTACGAGCAGTACTTC.

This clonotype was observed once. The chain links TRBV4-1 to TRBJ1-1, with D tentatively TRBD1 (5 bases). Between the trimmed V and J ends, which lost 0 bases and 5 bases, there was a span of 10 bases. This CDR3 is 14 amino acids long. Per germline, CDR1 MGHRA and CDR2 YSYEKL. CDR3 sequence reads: CASSQEARETEAFF. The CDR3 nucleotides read TGCGCCAGCAGCCAAGAAGCCAGGGAAACTGAAGCTTTCTTT.

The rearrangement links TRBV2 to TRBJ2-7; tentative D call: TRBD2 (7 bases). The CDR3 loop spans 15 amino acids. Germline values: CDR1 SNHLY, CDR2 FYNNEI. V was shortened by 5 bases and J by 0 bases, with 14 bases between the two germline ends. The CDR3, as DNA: TGTGCCAGCAGTCCCTGGCGGGGGCCCTCCTACGAGCAGTACTTC. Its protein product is CASSPWRGPSYEQYF.

The CDR3 spells CASNFGRSSGANVLTF. The CDR3 DNA follows: TGTGCCAGCAACTTCGGGAGGAGCTCTGGGGCCAACGTCCTGACTTTC. The V and J genes are TRBV11-2 and TRBJ2-6, with 7 bases identical to TRBD2. CDR3 length: 16 amino acids. Germline CDR1 reads SGHAT; CDR2 reads FQNNGV. J lost 0 bases, V lost 7 bases, and 6 bases had no gene match. Looking up the rest from reference TRBV11-2 and TRBJ2-6 gives the full variable domain: EAGVAQSPRYKIIEKRQSVAFWCNPISGHATLYWYQQILGQGPKLLIQFQNNGVVDDSQLPKDRFSAERLKGVDSTLKIQPAKLEDSAVYLCASNFGRSSGANVLTFGAGSRLTVL.

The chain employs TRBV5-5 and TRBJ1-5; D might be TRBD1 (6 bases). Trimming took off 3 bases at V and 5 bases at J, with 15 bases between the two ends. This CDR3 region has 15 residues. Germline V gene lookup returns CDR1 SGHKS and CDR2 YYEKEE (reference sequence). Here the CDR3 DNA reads TGTGCCAGCAGCTCAGTACAGGGCTCAGATCAGCCCCAGCATTTT. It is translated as CASSSVQGSDQPQHF. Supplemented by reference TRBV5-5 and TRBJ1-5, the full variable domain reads DAGVTQSPTHLIKTRGQQVTLRCSPISGHKSVSWYQQVLGQGPQFIFQYYEKEERGRGNFPDRFSARQFPNYSSELNVNALLLGDSALYLCASSSVQGSDQPQHFGDGTRLSIL.

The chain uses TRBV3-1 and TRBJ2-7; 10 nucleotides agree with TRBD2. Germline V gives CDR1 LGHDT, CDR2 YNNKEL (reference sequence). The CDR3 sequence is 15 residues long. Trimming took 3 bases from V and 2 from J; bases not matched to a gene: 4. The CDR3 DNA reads TGTGCCAGCAGCCATAGCGGGAGGAAGCCCTACGAGCAGTACTTC. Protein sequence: CASSHSGRKPYEQYF.

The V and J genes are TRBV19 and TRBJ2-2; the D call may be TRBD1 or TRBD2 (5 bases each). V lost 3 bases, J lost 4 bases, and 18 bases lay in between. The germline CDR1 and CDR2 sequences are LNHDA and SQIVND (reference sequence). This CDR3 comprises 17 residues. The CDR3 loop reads CASSIPGTWIVTGELFF. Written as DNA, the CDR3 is TGTGCCAGTAGTATTCCCGGGACCTGGATAGTCACCGGGGAGCTGTTTTTT.

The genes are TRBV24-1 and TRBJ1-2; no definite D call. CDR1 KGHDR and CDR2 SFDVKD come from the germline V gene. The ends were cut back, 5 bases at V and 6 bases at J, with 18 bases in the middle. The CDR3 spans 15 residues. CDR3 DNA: TGTGCCACCAGTGCTCGTTCAGTCTACGTTAATGGCTACACCTTC. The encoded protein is CATSARSVYVNGYTF.

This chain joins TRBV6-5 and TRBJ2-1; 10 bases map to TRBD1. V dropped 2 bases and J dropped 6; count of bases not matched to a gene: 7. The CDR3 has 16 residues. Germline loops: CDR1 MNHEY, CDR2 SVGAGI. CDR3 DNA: TGTGCCAGCAGTTACGCTGCCGGGGACAGGGGCAATGAGCAGTTCTTC. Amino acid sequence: CASSYAAGDRGNEQFF.

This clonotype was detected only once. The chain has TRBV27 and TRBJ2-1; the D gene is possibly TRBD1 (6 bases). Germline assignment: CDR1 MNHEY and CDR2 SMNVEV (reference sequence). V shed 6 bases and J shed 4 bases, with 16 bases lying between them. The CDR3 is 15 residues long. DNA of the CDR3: TGTGCCAGCAGGGCTTTTCGAGGGGGATACAATGAGCAGTTCTTC. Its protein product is CASRAFRGGYNEQFF.

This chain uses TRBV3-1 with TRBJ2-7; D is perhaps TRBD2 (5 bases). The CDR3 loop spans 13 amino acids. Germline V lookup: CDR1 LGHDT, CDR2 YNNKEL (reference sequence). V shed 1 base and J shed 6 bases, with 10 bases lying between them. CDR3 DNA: TGTGCCAGCAGCCAAGGGAGTAGCGCCGAGCAGTACTTC. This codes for CASSQGSSAEQYF.

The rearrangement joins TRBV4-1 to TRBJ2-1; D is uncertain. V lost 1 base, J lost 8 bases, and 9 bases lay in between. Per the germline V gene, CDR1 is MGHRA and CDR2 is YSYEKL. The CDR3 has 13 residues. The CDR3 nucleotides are TGCGCCAGCAGCCAAGGAACATTGGATGAGCAGTTCTTC. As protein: CASSQGTLDEQFF.